This section outlines one T cell receptor beta chain sequence together with its context. Original data processing: Amplification from reference gene primers served as the basis for estimated nucleated cell counts. Measured with immunoSEQ multiplex PCR; TCRdb has only the in-frame clones, and not every one. V, J and clone size reflect that table, while D and trimming were determined from the DNA. The table shows roughly 80,000 clones, with roughly 84% occurring only once. These data belong to a study of blood T cell repertoires in COVID-19. Study overall: T cells, B-cell-depleted T cells, or PBMCs provided the cDNA or gDNA that served as material.

The sample comprised peripheral blood. The sequence was obtained from a man aged 50 or older with acute or convalescent COVID-19.

The CDR3 sequence is CASRDNRNTEAFF. The CDR3 region has the DNA TGTGCCAGCAGGGACAATCGGAACACTGAAGCTTTCTTT. V gene TRBV6-5 combines with J gene TRBJ1-1, with D tentatively TRBD1 (5 bases). Germline V CDR1 and CDR2: MNHEY, SVGAGI. The V gene lost 6 bases and the J gene lost 1 base, with 9 bases spanning the gap. CDR3 length: 13 residues.